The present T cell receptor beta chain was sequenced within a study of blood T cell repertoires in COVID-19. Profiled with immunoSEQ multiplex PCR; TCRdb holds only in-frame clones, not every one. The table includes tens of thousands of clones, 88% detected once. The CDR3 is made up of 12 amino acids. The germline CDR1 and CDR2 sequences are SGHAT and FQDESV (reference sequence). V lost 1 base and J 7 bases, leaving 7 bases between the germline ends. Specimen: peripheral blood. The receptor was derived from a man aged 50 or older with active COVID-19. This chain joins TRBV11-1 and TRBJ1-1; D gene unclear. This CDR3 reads CASSLESDEAFF. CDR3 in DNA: TGTGCCAGCAGCTTAGAGTCAGATGAAGCTTTCTTT.